A selection of T cell receptor beta chains follows, all from one sample in a study of PD-1 blockade in classical Hodgkin lymphoma. Measured with immunoSEQ multiplex PCR; TCRdb has only the in-frame clones, and not every one. The sample has about 15,000 clones; just under 80% are singletons. Sequences were derived from CD4+ T cells from blood, sampled before the fourth cycle of nivolumab. The receptors originated from a human donor with classical Hodgkin lymphoma. CDR3s include the opening cysteine and the closing phenylalanine or tryptophan. A D gene is named only where the DNA matches it firmly. For some rows the clone size is stated as once, few or many, or as a class when expanded; others skip it.

D,size,J,V,DNA,CDR3
.,.,TRBJ2-5,TRBV7-9,TGTGCCAGCAGCCCAGACAGAGATCAAGAGACCCAGTACTTC,CASSPDRDQETQYF
.,.,TRBJ2-2,TRBV5-4,TGTGCCAGCAGCTTAATCACACGCGCCGGGGAGCTGTTTTTT,CASSLITRAGELFF
.,few,TRBJ2-7,TRBV5-1,TGCGCCAGCAGCGAATCCAGGGGTGAGCAGTACTTC,CASSESRGEQYF
TRBD1,few,TRBJ1-3,TRBV10-1,TGCGCCAGCCGGAATAGGGACAGGACATTT,CASRNRDRTF
.,few,TRBJ1-5,TRBV29-1,TGCAGCGTTCAGCGGACAGACAATCAGCCCCAGCATTTT,CSVQRTDNQPQHF
.,few,TRBJ1-1,TRBV2,TGTGCCAGCAGTGACCGGGGGGCGAACACTGAAGCTTTCTTT,CASSDRGANTEAFF
TRBD1,.,TRBJ2-5,TRBV19,TGTGCCAGTAGTATGAGACAGGGCAAATTAGAGACCCAGTACTTC,CASSMRQGKLETQYF
.,.,TRBJ1-1,TRBV10-3,TGTGCCATCAGTGAGCGAGGGGGAAACACTGAAGCTTTCTTT,CAISERGGNTEAFF
.,.,TRBJ2-1,TRBV6-1,TGTGCCAGCAGCGGGACTTCCTACAATGAGCAGTTCTTC,CASSGTSYNEQFF
TRBD1,.,TRBJ1-1,TRBV5-5,TGTGCCAGCAGCCTAGACAGGGTGGGAACTGAAGCTTTCTTT,CASSLDRVGTEAFF